Below, one T cell receptor (beta chain) is given with its context. Its antigen remains unidentified. The data derive from a study of T-cell memory formation after mild COVID-19. Study details: Each donor largely had its own TCR clusters.

After removal of 6 bases from V and 11 bases from J, the junction contained 4 bases not matched to a gene. The germline CDR1 and CDR2 sequences are MNHEY and SVGEGT. The CDR3 is made up of 12 amino acids. TCRdb re-derived calls from the 5' RACE reads in MiXCR, one entry per CDR3 protein. Of approximately 500,000 distinct CDR3 sequences detected, around a quarter appear once; the ten largest clones hold roughly an eighth. Regarding the study as a whole: There was no confirmation that second-wave clones peaking on day 37 were SARS-CoV-2 specific. Shrinking CD4+ clones were chiefly CM and EM; CD8+ ones were chiefly EMRA. The appearance of some responding clones in pre-infection memory suggested that cross-reactive memory joined.

Sequenced: PBMCs or a T cell subset sorted from them (not recorded which). The V and J genes are TRBV6-2 or TRBV6-3 and TRBJ1-4; 9 nucleotides match TRBD1. The TCR was taken from an adult woman who had mild COVID-19 (a few samples of this study predate the infection). Cell type and time point are not known. The CDR3 loop is CASSPGTGKLFF. CDR3 nucleotides: TGTGCCAGCAGCCCCGGGACAGGGAAACTGTTTTTT.